This TCR beta chain emerged from a study of blood T cell repertoires in COVID-19. Study context: Recovered Cohort 3 donors showed two negative PCRs, clearance, or symptom resolution. PBMCs, B-cell-depleted T cells, or T cells were the source of the cDNA or gDNA that made up the material.

Produced via immunoSEQ multiplex PCR; TCRdb's table is partial and in-frame only. Seen here are under 200,000 clones, 85% to 90% observed once, and the top ten hold approximately 23%. The CDR3 extends over 13 amino acids. With 7 bases clipped from V and 6 bases from J, the junction kept 8 bases outside the gene matches. This clonotype was sampled from a woman in her forties in a cohort exposed to, infected with or recovered from COVID-19 (not recorded which). This chain joins TRBV12-3 or TRBV12-4 and TRBJ1-2; 7 bases are shared with TRBD1. The sample comprised PBMCs or T cells enriched from blood (not recorded which). The CDR3 coding sequence is TGTGCCAGCACCGCGGACAGGTTGCATGGCTACACCTTC. Translation: CASTADRLHGYTF.